This T cell receptor beta chain was captured by sequencing in a study of OX40 agonist ivuxolimab in advanced cancers. Study overall: Participants averaged approximately 60 years of age (range roughly 23 to 79) and were around 83% male.

TCRdb's table, derived via immunoSEQ multiplex PCR, lists solely in-frame clones and lacks some. The repertoire holds 90,000 to 100,000 clones, with about nine tenths as singletons. Germline CDR1 SGHTA, CDR2 FQGTGA. Trimming pared 2 bases from V and 0 bases from J, leaving 10 bases between. This CDR3 has 15 amino acids. Study-wide results and caveats: It was not determined which antigens were specifically recognized by the peripheral T cells that had undergone clonal expansion. Nonresponders, in some cases, also had low normalized T-cell clonal expansion.

About this clone: The antigen remains unidentified.

The input for sequencing was CD4+ or CD8+ T cells sorted from blood, taken in a trial of the OX40 agonist ivuxolimab. The receptor's source is an adult with an advanced solid tumor such as melanoma, head and neck, liver or kidney cancer. V usage is TRBV7-3 and J usage is TRBJ1-1; D not resolved. The CDR3 protein is CASSLDGLVNTEAFF. The CDR3 coding sequence is TGTGCCAGCAGCTTAGACGGACTCGTGAACACTGAAGCTTTCTTT.